A single sample is the source of the 23 T cell receptor beta chains below, sequenced in a study of CD8+ T cells in alopecia areata. Once RNA had been extracted, it was reverse transcribed into cDNA to act as the sequencing template. Only in-frame clones appear in the TCRdb table, and some are missing; sequencing was by immunoSEQ multiplex PCR. The table shows roughly 170,000 clones, with 59% occurring only once. The material sequenced was CD4+ T cells sorted from blood, taken at week 0. These receptors all stem from a human donor with alopecia areata.

As concerns this clone: This CDR3 is also generated by other DNA sequences in the sample. The CDR3 bases are TGCGCCAGCAGCCCTTCGACAACCGGGGAGCTGTTTTTT. Translation: CASSPSTTGELFF. The chain carries TRBV4-1 and TRBJ2-2; D uncertain. This CDR3 region has 13 residues. Germline V gene sequence: CDR1 MGHRA, CDR2 YSYEKL. V was pared by 4 bases and J by 5 bases, with 8 bases between.

The CDR3 is CATSRDIGKNTEAFF. The CDR3 DNA sequence: TGTGCCACCAGCAGAGATATTGGCAAGAACACTGAAGCTTTCTTT. The V gene is TRBV15, the J gene TRBJ1-1, with D unresolved. Germline CDR1 is LNHNV and CDR2 is YYDKDF (reference sequence). The CDR3 runs 15 residues. The V end lost 0 bases, the J end lost 1 base, and 9 bases lay between the germline ends.

The sample holds a few counts of this clone. This chain connects TRBV29-1 to TRBJ2-7; the D gene is possibly TRBD2 (6 bases). The CDR3 is 13 residues long. V dropped 3 bases and J dropped 5 bases, with 14 bases sitting between them. The V gene's germline CDR1 is SQVTM and CDR2 ANQGSEA. This chain's CDR3 is CSVDSEGGHEQYF. The CDR3 nucleotides are TGCAGCGTTGATTCGGAGGGTGGCCACGAGCAGTACTTC.

The V and J genes are TRBV5-1 and TRBJ2-7; TRBD1 matches at 10 bases. V gave up 8 bases and J gave up 6 bases; unmatched junction bases: 11. The CDR3 spans 14 residues. Germline-derived CDR1 and CDR2 are SGHRS and YFSETQ. DNA of the CDR3: TGCGCCAGTCGGCCGGGACAGGGGAGAACCGAGCAGTACTTC. As protein: CASRPGQGRTEQYF.

This clone was counted at least ten times. This chain uses TRBV2 with TRBJ1-1; 10 bases map to TRBD1. V lost 4 bases and J lost 4; bases outside the gene matches: 0. The CDR3 is 13 residues long. Germline CDR1 is SNHLY and CDR2 is FYNNEI. CDR3 loop: CASSGDRGTEAFF. The CDR3 nucleotides are TGTGCCAGCAGTGGGGACAGGGGCACTGAAGCTTTCTTT.

This chain links TRBV5-6 with TRBJ1-6; D not resolved. Germline V gene data show CDR1 as SGHDT and CDR2 as YYEEEE. V gave up 7 bases and J gave up 5 bases, with 4 bases separating them. CDR3 size: 11 residues. The CDR3 nucleotides are TGTGCCAGCTCGAATAATTCACCCCTCCACTTT. Protein: CASSNNSPLHF.

This sequence joins TRBV29-1 and TRBJ2-7; TRBD2 matches at 7 bases. This CDR3 contains 12 residues. Germline CDR1 reads SQVTM; CDR2 reads ANQGSEA. The trim removed 7 bases at V and 3 bases at J, leaving 6 bases unmatched. The DNA of the CDR3 is TGCAGCGCGCCCGGGGAGGGCTACGAGCAGTACTTC. Residues: CSAPGEGYEQYF.

The chain has TRBV10-1 and TRBJ1-1; the D is unclear. Germline V gives CDR1 WNHNN, CDR2 SYGVQD (reference sequence). The CDR3 is made up of 14 amino acids. V lost 6 bases, J lost 1 base, and 12 bases lay in between. For the CDR3, the DNA is TGCGCCAGCAGCCCGGGTTTGGGGAACACTGAAGCTTTCTTT. Amino acids: CASSPGLGNTEAFF.

V gene TRBV5-1 combines with J gene TRBJ1-2; 9 bases map to TRBD1. This CDR3 has 16 amino acids. Losses at the gene ends were 0 bases for V and 0 bases for J; bases not matched to a gene: 3. Germline assignment: CDR1 SGHRS and CDR2 YFSETQ. For the CDR3, the DNA is TGCGCCAGCAGCTTGGTCGGACAGGGGCCTAACTATGGCTACACCTTC. Translated: CASSLVGQGPNYGYTF.

CDR3 sequence: CAWSAVWTNGNYGYTF. The CDR3 bases are TGTGCCTGGAGTGCAGTTTGGACCAACGGGAATTATGGCTACACCTTC. The chain combines TRBV30 with TRBJ1-2; D unresolved. The CDR3 contains 16 residues. Germline CDR1 GTSNPN, CDR2 SVGIG (reference sequence). Trimming pared 1 base from V and 5 bases from J, leaving 20 bases between.

The chain is built from TRBV5-1 and TRBJ2-6, with D uncertain. Trimming stripped 0 bases from V and 0 bases from J, with 4 bases between. The CDR3 consists of 15 residues. Germline CDR1 SGHRS, CDR2 YFSETQ. The CDR3 region has the DNA TGCGCCAGCAGCTTGGTTGGCTCTGGGGCCAACGTCCTGACTTTC. Amino acids: CASSLVGSGANVLTF.

This chain connects TRBV29-1 to TRBJ2-5; D uncertain. This CDR3 has 13 amino acids. Deletions cut 3 bases from V and 3 bases from J, with 11 bases between. The germline V gene encodes CDR1 SQVTM and CDR2 ANQGSEA. The DNA for the CDR3 is TGCAGCGTTGATTATTCAGTAAAAGAGACCCAGTACTTC. Protein: CSVDYSVKETQYF.

This rearrangement joins TRBV29-1 to TRBJ2-3; weak D call: TRBD2 (6 bases). Germline CDR1 and CDR2: SQVTM and ANQGSEA. The CDR3 spans 14 residues. Trimming removed 8 bases from V and 2 bases from J, with 17 bases in between. The CDR3 loop is CSFGGDLLTDTQYF. The CDR3 coding sequence is TGCAGCTTTGGAGGGGACCTGCTCACAGATACGCAGTATTTT.

The chain combines TRBV5-1 with TRBJ2-5, with D possibly being TRBD2 (7 bases). The CDR3 sequence is 16 residues long. The germline V gene has CDR1 SGHRS and CDR2 YFSETQ. V lost 0 bases, J lost 4 bases, and 16 bases lay in between. CDR3 in amino acids: CASSLDAGAVRETQYF. CDR3 DNA sequence: TGCGCCAGCAGCTTGGATGCGGGGGCCGTCCGAGAGACCCAGTACTTC.

This clone was detected once. V gene TRBV7-7 combines with J gene TRBJ2-5, with a weak D call TRBD1 (5 bases). The CDR3 is made up of 13 amino acids. Germline V gene sequence: CDR1 SSHAT, CDR2 FNYEAQ (reference sequence). V was clipped by 2 bases and J by 6 bases, with 10 bases between them. Here the CDR3 reads CASSLQGSQTQYF. In DNA, the CDR3 is TGTGCCAGCAGCTTACAGGGTTCTCAGACCCAGTACTTC.

The V call is TRBV6-5, the J call TRBJ2-3; TRBD1 matches 8 bases. The J segment lost 3 bases and the V segment lost 6 bases, leaving 5 bases of the junction unmatched. The germline gives CDR1 MNHEY, CDR2 SVGAGI. The CDR3 is 14 residues long. In DNA, the CDR3 is TGTGCCAGCAGCCGACAGGGGCTTACAGATACGCAGTATTTT. Its translation: CASSRQGLTDTQYF.

This chain connects TRBV7-8 to TRBJ2-5; D not certain. This CDR3 has 13 residues. CDR1 and CDR2 (germline): SGHVS, FQNEAQ. The germline V and J ends were trimmed by 3 bases and 5 bases, with 10 bases remaining between them. CDR3 sequence: CASSLKFMETQYF. CDR3 DNA: TGTGCCAGCAGCTTGAAGTTCATGGAGACCCAGTACTTC.

This sequence joins TRBV29-1 and TRBJ1-1; the D is unclear. V was cut by 6 bases and J by 1 base, with 9 bases left in between. The germline CDR1 and CDR2 sequences are SQVTM and ANQGSEA. The CDR3 totals 12 residues. CDR3 in amino acids: CSVKTPNTEAFF. For the CDR3, the DNA is TGCAGCGTAAAAACACCGAACACTGAAGCTTTCTTT.

This clone appeared a few times. The V call is TRBV18, the J call TRBJ2-7; TRBD2 might be the D (5 bases). The CDR3 has 17 residues. CDR1 and CDR2 from the germline V gene are KGHSH and LQKENI. The V gene lost 6 bases and the J gene lost 5 bases, with 26 bases spanning the gap. The CDR3 is CASSPWSSGTLFDEQYF. The CDR3 nucleotides are TGTGCCAGCTCGCCCTGGTCCAGCGGCACCCTTTTTGACGAGCAGTACTTC.

A word on this clone: In the same sample, other DNA sequences code for this CDR3. This chain links TRBV5-1 with TRBJ1-2; D not certain. With 0 bases removed from V and 5 bases from J, the gap between germline ends came to 8 bases. Germline V gene data show CDR1 as SGHRS and CDR2 as YFSETQ. CDR3 length equals 13 residues. The CDR3 region has the DNA TGCGCCAGCAGCTTGGCTGGAGATTATGGCTACACCTTC. Translating it yields CASSLAGDYGYTF.

The chain links TRBV2 to TRBJ2-5, with D possibly TRBD1 on 7 matching bases. V was clipped by 11 bases and J by 7 bases, with 32 bases between them. Germline loops: CDR1 SNHLY, CDR2 FYNNEI. CDR3 length: 17 amino acids. The CDR3 bases are TGTGCCTGTCGAGCCGCGGACAGGCTCTCCCTGGGGGGGACCCAGTACTTC. Amino acid sequence: CACRAADRLSLGGTQYF.

This clone was found once. The V and J genes are TRBV6-5 and TRBJ1-1, with 7 bases aligning to TRBD1. CDR1 MNHEY and CDR2 SVGAGI come from the germline V gene. The CDR3 runs to 13 residues. J gave up 7 bases and V 6 bases, and 8 bases lay outside the gene matches. The CDR3 is CASSKQGTGEAFF. CDR3 sequence (DNA): TGTGCCAGCAGCAAACAGGGGACTGGTGAAGCTTTCTTT.

The chain employs TRBV29-1 and TRBJ1-5, with D unclear. Trimming shortened V by 7 bases and J by 6 bases, and 13 bases separated the two germline ends. CDR3 length equals 12 residues. CDR1 SQVTM and CDR2 ANQGSEA come from the germline V gene. The CDR3 bases are TGCAGCGGCAGCCAGCCCGGTCAGCCCCAGCATTTT. This gives the protein CSGSQPGQPQHF.